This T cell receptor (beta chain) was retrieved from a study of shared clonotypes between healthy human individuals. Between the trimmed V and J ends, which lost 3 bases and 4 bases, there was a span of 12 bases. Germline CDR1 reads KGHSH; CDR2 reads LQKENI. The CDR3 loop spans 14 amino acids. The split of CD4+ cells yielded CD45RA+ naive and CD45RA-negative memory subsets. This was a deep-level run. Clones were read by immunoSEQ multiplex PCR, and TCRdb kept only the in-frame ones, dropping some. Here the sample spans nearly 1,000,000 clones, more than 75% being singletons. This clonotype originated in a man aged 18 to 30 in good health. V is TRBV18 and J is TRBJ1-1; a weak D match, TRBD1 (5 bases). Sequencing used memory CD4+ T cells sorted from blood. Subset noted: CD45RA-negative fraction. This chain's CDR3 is CASSPPSGATEAFF. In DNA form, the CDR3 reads TGTGCCAGCTCACCCCCCAGTGGGGCCACTGAAGCTTTCTTT.